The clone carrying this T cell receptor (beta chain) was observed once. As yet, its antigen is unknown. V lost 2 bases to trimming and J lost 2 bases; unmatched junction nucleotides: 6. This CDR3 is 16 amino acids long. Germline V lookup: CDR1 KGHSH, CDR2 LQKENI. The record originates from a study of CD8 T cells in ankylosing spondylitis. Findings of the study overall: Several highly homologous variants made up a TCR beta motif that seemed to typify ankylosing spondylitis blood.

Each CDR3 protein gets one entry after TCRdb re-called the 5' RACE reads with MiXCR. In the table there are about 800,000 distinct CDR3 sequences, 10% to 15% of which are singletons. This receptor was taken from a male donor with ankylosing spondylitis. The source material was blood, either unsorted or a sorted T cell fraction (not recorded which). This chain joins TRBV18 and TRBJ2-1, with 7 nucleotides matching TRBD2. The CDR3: CASSPFQLATYNEQFF. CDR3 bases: TGTGCCAGCTCACCATTTCAACTAGCGACCTACAATGAGCAGTTCTTC.